This T cell receptor beta chain appears in the sequencing data of a study of cytomegalovirus exposure and HLA in healthy donors. PCR primers comprised 60 Vbeta and 13 Jbeta primers. Measured with immunoSEQ multiplex PCR; TCRdb has only the in-frame clones, and not every one. The sample carries 150,000 or so clones, roughly 71% recorded once. This CDR3 has 14 amino acids. Germline assignment: CDR1 MNHEY and CDR2 SMNVEV (reference sequence). Trimming cost V 4 bases and J 4 bases; bases outside gene matches: 3. Sequenced material: PBMCs. V is TRBV27 and J is TRBJ2-2; TRBD1 agrees at 7 bases. The clonotype comes from a man aged 30 to 39 in good health and CMV-seronegative. The CDR3 DNA reads as TGTGCCAGCAGTTATTACAGGGGCACCGGGGAGCTGTTTTTT. The encoded protein is CASSYYRGTGELFF.